The rows below give T cell receptor beta chains drawn from one sample of a study of blood T cells in healthy people across ages. MiXCR was run by TCRdb on the 5' RACE reads, yielding one entry per CDR3 protein. The sample lists over 600,000 distinct CDR3 sequences; approximately 53% were seen once. The sequenced material came from blood. The source of these receptors is a man aged 35 to 55 in good health. Both conserved end residues are part of each CDR3. Only part of the rows carry a size: once, few, many, or a class if the clone is expanded.

CDR3aa: CASSPRTGGNSPLHF
v_gene: TRBV4-3
abundance: -
j_gene: TRBJ1-6

CDR3aa: CSVAGLVETQYF
v_gene: TRBV29-1
abundance: -
j_gene: TRBJ2-5

CDR3aa: CASSSEASGTNTGELFF
v_gene: TRBV7-6
abundance: -
j_gene: TRBJ2-2

CDR3aa: CASSLAPRQGTQYF
v_gene: TRBV7-3
abundance: -
j_gene: TRBJ2-5

CDR3aa: CAGSVNANTGELFF
v_gene: TRBV5-1
abundance: -
j_gene: TRBJ2-2

CDR3aa: CASSPGTSYLQYF
v_gene: TRBV18
abundance: -
j_gene: TRBJ2-4

CDR3aa: CASRRAPRRQYF
v_gene: TRBV7-3
abundance: -
j_gene: TRBJ2-7

CDR3aa: CASSTGPMNTEAFF
v_gene: TRBV27
abundance: -
j_gene: TRBJ1-1

CDR3aa: CASSGATSRYNEQFF
v_gene: TRBV12-3/TRBV12-4
abundance: -
j_gene: TRBJ2-1

CDR3aa: CASRDGAGDTRYF
v_gene: TRBV12-3/TRBV12-4
abundance: -
j_gene: TRBJ2-3

CDR3aa: CASRKRGGGRAEQYF
v_gene: TRBV21-1
abundance: -
j_gene: TRBJ2-7

CDR3aa: CASSGGAEAYGYTF
v_gene: TRBV4-2
abundance: -
j_gene: TRBJ1-2

CDR3aa: CASTPLGGYEQYF
v_gene: TRBV3-1
abundance: -
j_gene: -

CDR3aa: CASSYYSNRQLAGDTQYF
v_gene: TRBV5-1
abundance: -
j_gene: TRBJ2-3

CDR3aa: CASSLEEGRETQYF
v_gene: TRBV5-1
abundance: few
j_gene: TRBJ2-5

CDR3aa: CSVSPRAPSSGANVLTF
v_gene: TRBV20-1
abundance: -
j_gene: TRBJ2-6

CDR3aa: CASSQGPTGLFYEQYF
v_gene: TRBV14
abundance: few
j_gene: TRBJ2-7

CDR3aa: CSASAPGTVSYEQYF
v_gene: TRBV20-1
abundance: -
j_gene: TRBJ2-7

CDR3aa: CASSQPSGISYNEQFF
v_gene: TRBV3-1
abundance: -
j_gene: TRBJ2-1

CDR3aa: CAWRGQVGYGYTF
v_gene: TRBV30
abundance: -
j_gene: TRBJ1-2

CDR3aa: CSATDGDGPYEQYF
v_gene: TRBV20-1
abundance: -
j_gene: TRBJ2-7

CDR3aa: CASSSHRDNEQYF
v_gene: TRBV12-3/TRBV12-4
abundance: -
j_gene: TRBJ2-5

CDR3aa: CATSREGQYNYGYTF
v_gene: TRBV15
abundance: -
j_gene: TRBJ1-2

CDR3aa: CASTSGDTYNEQFF
v_gene: TRBV12-3/TRBV12-4
abundance: few
j_gene: TRBJ2-1

CDR3aa: CASGQVALAGVMDTQYF
v_gene: TRBV4-1
abundance: -
j_gene: TRBJ2-3

CDR3aa: CAIRRRTGSNDEQFF
v_gene: TRBV10-3
abundance: -
j_gene: TRBJ2-1

CDR3aa: CAGSLTSGGIDTQYF
v_gene: TRBV11-1
abundance: -
j_gene: TRBJ2-3

CDR3aa: CVSSLGGNELFF
v_gene: TRBV5-1
abundance: -
j_gene: TRBJ2-1

CDR3aa: CAISDQGSGELFF
v_gene: TRBV10-3
abundance: -
j_gene: TRBJ2-2

CDR3aa: CASSHWTAQETQYF
v_gene: TRBV7-9
abundance: few
j_gene: TRBJ2-5

CDR3aa: CASSSPAGGPRETQYF
v_gene: TRBV7-6
abundance: -
j_gene: TRBJ2-5

CDR3aa: CASSSGRTRTDTQYF
v_gene: TRBV5-6
abundance: few
j_gene: TRBJ2-3

CDR3aa: CASKWGTLDSPLHF
v_gene: TRBV2
abundance: once
j_gene: TRBJ1-6

CDR3aa: CASSGRGLAGGITEQYF
v_gene: TRBV25-1
abundance: once
j_gene: -

CDR3aa: CASSLARGSDTQYF
v_gene: TRBV2
abundance: few
j_gene: TRBJ2-3

CDR3aa: CASKTSGSSYEQYF
v_gene: TRBV5-1
abundance: few
j_gene: TRBJ2-7

CDR3aa: CASSLEAGNGYTF
v_gene: TRBV7-2
abundance: few
j_gene: TRBJ1-2

CDR3aa: CSAASVSDTQYF
v_gene: TRBV29-1
abundance: -
j_gene: TRBJ2-3

CDR3aa: CASSLLAGRDTQYF
v_gene: TRBV28
abundance: -
j_gene: TRBJ2-3

CDR3aa: CASSFSDRDYEQYF
v_gene: TRBV7-8
abundance: -
j_gene: TRBJ2-7

CDR3aa: CASSEGQGAYGYTF
v_gene: TRBV9
abundance: many
j_gene: TRBJ1-2

CDR3aa: CSASRQGRGVDTQYF
v_gene: TRBV20-1
abundance: -
j_gene: TRBJ2-3

CDR3aa: CASSLDRYGQYF
v_gene: TRBV7-2
abundance: -
j_gene: TRBJ2-7

CDR3aa: CASSQNARVGYEQYF
v_gene: TRBV7-2
abundance: -
j_gene: TRBJ2-7

CDR3aa: CASSLNNQGAGANVLTF
v_gene: TRBV7-2
abundance: -
j_gene: TRBJ2-6

CDR3aa: CASSQDTPGAGVANEQFF
v_gene: TRBV4-3
abundance: -
j_gene: TRBJ2-1

CDR3aa: CASSPILAGISEQYF
v_gene: TRBV28
abundance: -
j_gene: -